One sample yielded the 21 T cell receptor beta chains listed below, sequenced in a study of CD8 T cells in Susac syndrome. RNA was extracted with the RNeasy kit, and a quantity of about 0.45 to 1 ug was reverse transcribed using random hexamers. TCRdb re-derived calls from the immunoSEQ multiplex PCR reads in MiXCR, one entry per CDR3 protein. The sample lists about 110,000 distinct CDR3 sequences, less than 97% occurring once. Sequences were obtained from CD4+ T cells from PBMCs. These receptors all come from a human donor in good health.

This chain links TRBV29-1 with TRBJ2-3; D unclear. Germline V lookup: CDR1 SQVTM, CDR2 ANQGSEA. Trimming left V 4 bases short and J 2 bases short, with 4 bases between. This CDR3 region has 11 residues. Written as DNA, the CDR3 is TGCAGCGTTGTGACCACAGATACGCAGTATTTT. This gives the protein CSVVTTDTQYF.

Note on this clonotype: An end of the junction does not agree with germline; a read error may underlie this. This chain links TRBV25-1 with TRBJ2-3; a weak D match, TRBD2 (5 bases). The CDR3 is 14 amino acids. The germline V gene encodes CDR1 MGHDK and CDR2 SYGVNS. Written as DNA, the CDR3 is TGTGCCAGCAGAGAATTTGCTGGAGCGGACGTGCAGTATTTT. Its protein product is CASREFAGADVQYF.

The CDR3 DNA follows: TGTGCCAGCAGCGAGCAGGGGAACGAGCAGTACTTC. It is translated as CASSEQGNEQYF. The chain combines TRBV6-6 with TRBJ2-7, with D possibly matching TRBD1 (6 bases). V lost 6 bases and J 5 bases, leaving 11 bases between the germline ends. Per the germline V gene, CDR1 is MNHNY and CDR2 is SVGAGI (reference sequence). The length of the CDR3 is 12 residues.

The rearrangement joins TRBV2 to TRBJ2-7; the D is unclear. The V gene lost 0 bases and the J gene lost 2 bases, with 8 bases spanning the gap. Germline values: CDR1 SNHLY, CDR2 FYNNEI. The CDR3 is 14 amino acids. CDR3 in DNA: TGTGCCAGCAGTGAAGCGGTAGGCCCCTACGAGCAGTACTTC. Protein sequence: CASSEAVGPYEQYF.

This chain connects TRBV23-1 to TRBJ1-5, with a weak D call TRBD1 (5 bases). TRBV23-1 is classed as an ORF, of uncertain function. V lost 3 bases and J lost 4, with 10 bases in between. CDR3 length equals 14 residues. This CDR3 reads CASSHRDRNQPQHF. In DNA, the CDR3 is TGCGCCAGCAGTCACAGGGATAGGAATCAGCCCCAGCATTTT.

The CDR3 is CASSQGVEKLFF. The CDR3 DNA reads TGCGCCAGCAGCCAAGGGGTTGAAAAACTGTTTTTT. The chain employs TRBV4-1 and TRBJ1-4, with D unclear. This CDR3 spans 12 amino acids. V lost 1 base to trimming and J lost 7 bases, with 4 bases between them. CDR1 MGHRA and CDR2 YSYEKL come from the germline V gene.

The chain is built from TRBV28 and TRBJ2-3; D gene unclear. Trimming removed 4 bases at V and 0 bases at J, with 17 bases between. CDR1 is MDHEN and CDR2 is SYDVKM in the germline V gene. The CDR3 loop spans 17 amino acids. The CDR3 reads CASSSSYRLESTDTQYF. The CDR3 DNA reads TGTGCCAGCAGTTCCTCTTACCGACTCGAGAGCACAGATACGCAGTATTTT.

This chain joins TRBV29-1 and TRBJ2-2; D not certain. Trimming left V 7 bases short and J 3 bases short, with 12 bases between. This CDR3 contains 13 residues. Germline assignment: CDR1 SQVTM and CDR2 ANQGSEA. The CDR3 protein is CSASSSYTGELFF. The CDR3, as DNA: TGCAGCGCCAGTTCATCCTACACCGGGGAGCTGTTTTTT.

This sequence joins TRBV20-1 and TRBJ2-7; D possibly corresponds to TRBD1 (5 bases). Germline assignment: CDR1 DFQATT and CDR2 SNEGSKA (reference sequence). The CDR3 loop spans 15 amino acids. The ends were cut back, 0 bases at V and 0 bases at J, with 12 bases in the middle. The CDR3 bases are TGCAGTGCTAGAGATCTCTCTAGGGGCTCCTACGAGCAGTACTTC. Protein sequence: CSARDLSRGSYEQYF.

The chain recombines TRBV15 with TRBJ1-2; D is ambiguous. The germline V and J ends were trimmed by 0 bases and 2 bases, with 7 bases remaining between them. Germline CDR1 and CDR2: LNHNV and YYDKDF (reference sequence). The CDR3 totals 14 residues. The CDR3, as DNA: TGTGCCACCAGCAGAGATAAGCAGAACTATGGCTACACCTTC. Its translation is CATSRDKQNYGYTF.

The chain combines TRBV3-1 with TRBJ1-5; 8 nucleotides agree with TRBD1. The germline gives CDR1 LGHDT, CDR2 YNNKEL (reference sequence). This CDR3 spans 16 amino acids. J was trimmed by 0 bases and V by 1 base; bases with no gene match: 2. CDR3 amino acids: CASSQGGTGSNQPQHF. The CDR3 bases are TGTGCCAGCAGCCAAGGTGGGACAGGTAGCAATCAGCCCCAGCATTTT.

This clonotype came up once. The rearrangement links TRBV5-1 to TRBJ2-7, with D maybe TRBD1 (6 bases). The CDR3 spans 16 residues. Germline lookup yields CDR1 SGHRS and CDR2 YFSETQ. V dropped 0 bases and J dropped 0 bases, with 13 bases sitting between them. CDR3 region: CASSLAAGASSYEQYF. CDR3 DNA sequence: TGCGCCAGCAGCTTGGCAGCAGGGGCTAGCTCCTACGAGCAGTACTTC.

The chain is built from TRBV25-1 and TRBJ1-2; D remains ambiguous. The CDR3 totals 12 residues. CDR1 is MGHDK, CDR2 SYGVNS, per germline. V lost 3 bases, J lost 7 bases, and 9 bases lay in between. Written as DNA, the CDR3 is TGTGCCAGCAGTGACAGGATCGGTGGCTACACCTTC. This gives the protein CASSDRIGGYTF.

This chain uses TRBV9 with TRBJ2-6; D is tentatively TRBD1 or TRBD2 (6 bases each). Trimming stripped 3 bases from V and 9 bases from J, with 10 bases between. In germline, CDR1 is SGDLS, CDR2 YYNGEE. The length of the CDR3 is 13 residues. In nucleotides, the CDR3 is TGTGCCAGCAGCGAGGGGGGAGACAACGTCCTGACTTTC. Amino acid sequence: CASSEGGDNVLTF.

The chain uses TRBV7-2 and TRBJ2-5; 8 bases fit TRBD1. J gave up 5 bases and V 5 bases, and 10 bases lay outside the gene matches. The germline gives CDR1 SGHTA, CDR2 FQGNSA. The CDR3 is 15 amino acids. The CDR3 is CASSDAGQGAETQYF. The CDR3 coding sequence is TGTGCCAGCAGCGACGCCGGACAGGGAGCGGAGACCCAGTACTTC.

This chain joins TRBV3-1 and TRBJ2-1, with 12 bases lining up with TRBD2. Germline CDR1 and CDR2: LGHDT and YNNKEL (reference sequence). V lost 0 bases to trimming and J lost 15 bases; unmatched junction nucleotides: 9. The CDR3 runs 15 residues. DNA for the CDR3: TGTGCCAGCAGCCAAGATTCTAGCGGGGGGGCGCGTCCGTTCTTC. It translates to CASSQDSSGGARPFF.

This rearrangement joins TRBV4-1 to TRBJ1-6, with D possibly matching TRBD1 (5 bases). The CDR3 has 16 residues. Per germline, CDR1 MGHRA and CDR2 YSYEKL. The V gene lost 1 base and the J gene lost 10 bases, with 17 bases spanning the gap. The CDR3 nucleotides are TGCGCCAGCAGCCAAGCCGCCCGGGTAAGGGGATCACCCCTCCACTTT. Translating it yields CASSQAARVRGSPLHF.

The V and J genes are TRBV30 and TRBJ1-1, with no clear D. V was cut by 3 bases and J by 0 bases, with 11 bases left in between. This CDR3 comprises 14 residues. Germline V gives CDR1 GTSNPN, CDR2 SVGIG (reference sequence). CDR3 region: CAWRPPGLNTEAFF. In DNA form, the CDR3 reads TGTGCCTGGAGGCCCCCCGGGTTGAACACTGAAGCTTTCTTT.

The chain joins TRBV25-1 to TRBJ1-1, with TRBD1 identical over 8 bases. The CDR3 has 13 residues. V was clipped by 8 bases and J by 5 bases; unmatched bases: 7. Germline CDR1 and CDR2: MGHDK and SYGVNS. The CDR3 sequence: CASSRDRLTEAFF. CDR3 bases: TGTGCCAGCTCTCGGGACAGGTTGACTGAAGCTTTCTTT.

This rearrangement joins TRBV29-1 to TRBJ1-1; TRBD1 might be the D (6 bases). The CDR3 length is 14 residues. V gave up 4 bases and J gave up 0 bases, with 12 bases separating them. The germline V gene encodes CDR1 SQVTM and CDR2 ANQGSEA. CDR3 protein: CSVVRGAMNTEAFF. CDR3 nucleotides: TGCAGCGTTGTCCGGGGGGCCATGAACACTGAAGCTTTCTTT.

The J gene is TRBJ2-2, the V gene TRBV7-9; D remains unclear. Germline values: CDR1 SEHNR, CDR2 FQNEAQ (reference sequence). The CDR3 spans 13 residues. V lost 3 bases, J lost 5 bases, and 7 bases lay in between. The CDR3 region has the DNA TGTGCCAGCAGCTTTGCGGAAACCGGGGAGCTGTTTTTT. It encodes CASSFAETGELFF.